Listed here are 13 T cell receptor beta chains from one sample, sequenced in a study of blood T cell repertoires in COVID-19. Assay: immunoSEQ multiplex PCR; the TCRdb copy retains only in-frame clones and omits some. The data contain more than 95,000 clones, over 60% of them singletons. Sequenced sample: peripheral blood. The receptors come from a man between 65 and 85 years old with acute or convalescent COVID-19.

J is TRBJ2-3 and V is TRBV7-3; D not resolved. CDR3 length: 13 residues. V was pared by 5 bases and J by 4 bases, with 10 bases between. CDR1 is SGHTA, CDR2 FQGTGA, per germline. The CDR3 DNA sequence: TGTGCCAGCAGCCCTTCACACCCAGATACGCAGTATTTT. Translation gives CASSPSHPDTQYF.

The chain combines TRBV18 with TRBJ2-5; 12 nucleotides align to TRBD2. Losses at the gene ends were 1 base for V and 2 bases for J; bases not matched to a gene: 8. Germline lookup yields CDR1 KGHSH and CDR2 LQKENI. CDR3 size: 18 residues. The CDR3 loop is CASSPQITSGGRQETQYF. DNA of the CDR3: TGTGCCAGCTCACCACAGATTACTAGCGGGGGGAGACAAGAGACCCAGTACTTC.

V is TRBV28 and J is TRBJ2-1; TRBD1 matches at 8 bases. V shed 6 bases and J 7 bases; nucleotides not matched to a gene: 5. Per the germline V gene, CDR1 is MDHEN and CDR2 is SYDVKM. There are 13 residues in the CDR3. The CDR3 DNA is TGTGCCAGCAGGGACAGGGTAAGAAATGAGCAGTTCTTC. Its protein is CASRDRVRNEQFF.

The rearrangement joins TRBV28 to TRBJ1-5; the match to TRBD1 covers 7 bases. The CDR3 runs 16 residues. The trim removed 8 bases at V and 0 bases at J, leaving 10 bases unmatched. CDR1 and CDR2 (germline): MDHEN, SYDVKM. CDR3 loop: CASATGAGGSNQPQHF. The CDR3 DNA follows: TGTGCCAGCGCAACAGGGGCAGGAGGTAGCAATCAGCCCCAGCATTTT.

V is TRBV4-2 and J is TRBJ2-7; 10 nucleotides align to TRBD2. The J segment lost 4 bases and the V segment lost 8 bases, leaving 11 bases of the junction unmatched. This CDR3 is built from 15 residues. Germline V gives CDR1 LGHNA, CDR2 YNFKEQ. The CDR3 region is CASSIVSGGAYEQYF. The DNA for the CDR3 is TGTGCCAGCTCGATAGTAAGCGGGGGGGCATACGAGCAGTACTTC.

The chain recombines TRBV6-2 or TRBV6-3 with TRBJ1-3; 7 nucleotides agree with TRBD1. V was clipped by 6 bases and J by 2 bases; unmatched bases: 10. Germline loops: CDR1 MNHEY, CDR2 SVGEGT. The CDR3 has 16 amino acids. CDR3 DNA: TGTGCCAGCAGCTCGGGACAGAGTTTCCCTGGAAACACCATATATTTT. The encoded protein is CASSSGQSFPGNTIYF.

This clone was seen once. V gene TRBV18 combines with J gene TRBJ2-7; 7 bases agree with TRBD1. CDR1 and CDR2 (germline): KGHSH, LQKENI. This CDR3 spans 13 amino acids. J lost 4 bases, V lost 8 bases, and 8 bases had no gene match. The CDR3 reads CASARTGAYEQYF. The CDR3 bases are TGTGCCAGCGCTCGGACAGGAGCTTACGAGCAGTACTTC.

The chain links TRBV29-1 to TRBJ2-7; D is uncertain. Trimming took 0 bases from V and 2 from J, leaving 2 bases between them. The germline V gene encodes CDR1 SQVTM and CDR2 ANQGSEA. The CDR3 consists of 11 residues. CDR3 residues: CSVEDTYEQYF. The CDR3, as DNA: TGCAGCGTTGAAGACACCTACGAGCAGTACTTC.

The chain has TRBV5-1 and TRBJ2-7, with 8 bases identical to TRBD1. CDR1 and CDR2 from the germline V gene are SGHRS and YFSETQ. V dropped 3 bases and J dropped 0; count of bases not matched to a gene: 5. This CDR3 spans 15 amino acids. Here the CDR3 reads CASSSTGASSYEQYF. The CDR3 region has the DNA TGCGCCAGCAGCTCGACAGGGGCTAGCTCCTACGAGCAGTACTTC. The entire variable domain, with the rest obtained from reference TRBV5-1 and TRBJ2-7, is as follows: KAGVTQTPRYLIKTRGQQVTLSCSPISGHRSVSWYQQTPGQGLQFLFEYFSETQRNKGNFPGRFSGRQFSNSRSEMNVSTLELGDSALYLCASSSTGASSYEQYFGPGTRLTVT.

The chain has TRBV2 and TRBJ2-2; D not resolved. This CDR3 comprises 11 residues. Germline loops: CDR1 SNHLY, CDR2 FYNNEI. V gave up 6 bases and J gave up 5 bases, with 4 bases separating them. CDR3 amino acids: CASSTTGELFF. For the CDR3, the DNA is TGTGCCAGCAGCACAACCGGGGAGCTGTTTTTT.

This chain connects TRBV7-2 to TRBJ1-2; maybe TRBD1 (6 bases). Trimming stripped 0 bases from V and 4 bases from J, with 9 bases between. CDR3 length: 14 residues. Germline V gene data show CDR1 as SGHTA and CDR2 as FQGNSA. In nucleotides, the CDR3 is TGTGCCAGCAGCTTAGCAAAACAGGGCTATGGCTACACCTTC. This sequence encodes CASSLAKQGYGYTF.

The CDR3, as DNA: TGTGCCAGCAGTCACGGGAGCTACGAGCAGTACTTC. This encodes CASSHGSYEQYF. The gene calls are TRBV6-5 and TRBJ2-7, with D perhaps TRBD2 (6 bases). V was trimmed by 5 bases and J by 3 bases, leaving 8 bases between them. Germline lookup yields CDR1 MNHEY and CDR2 SVGAGI. The CDR3 has 12 residues.

The chain joins TRBV5-1 to TRBJ2-1; 10 bases fit TRBD2. Per germline, CDR1 SGHRS and CDR2 YFSETQ. J was trimmed by 2 bases and V by 3 bases; bases with no gene match: 2. The CDR3 runs 15 residues. CDR3 amino acids: CASSSTSGAYNEQFF. CDR3 sequence (DNA): TGCGCCAGCAGCTCAACTAGCGGGGCCTACAATGAGCAGTTCTTC.